The source of this TCR beta chain is a study of cytomegalovirus exposure and HLA in healthy donors. This CDR3 region has 16 residues. Trimming cost V 3 bases and J 2 bases; bases outside gene matches: 7. The germline gives CDR1 MGHRA, CDR2 YSYEKL. Comment on this clone: Its specificity is not known. The sample holds other DNA sequences that translate to the same CDR3.

Study results and limitations: It was shown in a later analysis that HLA-associated TCR beta chains were more clonally expanded than other, equally common chains. Later analysis placed DRB1 highest and HLA-C lowest in TCR association rates, which differed by HLA locus. A later analysis appeared to link common viral pathogens to several of the most significant clusters.

PCR was performed using 60 Vbeta and 13 Jbeta primers. Only in-frame clones appear in the TCRdb table, and some are missing; sequencing was by immunoSEQ multiplex PCR. In the table there are over 150,000 clones, around 84% of which are singletons. Sequenced input: PBMCs. V is TRBV4-1 and J is TRBJ1-5; 7 positions agree with TRBD1. This clonotype was sampled from a boy aged 2-9 years in good health and CMV-seronegative. The CDR3 region has the DNA TGCGCCAGCAGCCACACAGGGGCAAGGGGCAATCAGCCCCAGCATTTT. Its protein is CASSHTGARGNQPQHF.